A selection of T cell receptor beta chains follows, all from one sample in a study of human T cells and chemical hapten exposure. MiXCR, run by TCRdb on the RACE reads, gives a single entry per CDR3 protein. The sample has roughly 100,000 distinct CDR3 sequences; roughly 12% are singletons. The material sequenced was whole blood, taken in connection with sensitization to the hapten diphenylcyclopropenone (DPC). The receptors come from a woman in her 50s with alopecia areata. Some clones in this sample may be carry-over from other donors' samples. Both conserved end residues are part of each CDR3. D genes are given only for firm matches. Not all rows give a size; the values are once, few, many and, for expanded clones, a class.

TRBV9,TRBJ2-1,many,-,TGTGCCAGCAGCGTAGATGGAGGGGCCAATGAGCAGTTCTTC,CASSVDGGANEQFF
TRBV5-6,TRBJ2-7,few,-,TGTGCCAGCAGCCCTGGGGTGACCTACGAGCAGTACTTC,CASSPGVTYEQYF
TRBV7-6,TRBJ2-5,many,-,TGTGCCAGCAGCTTGGGGGTTGTCGAGACCCAGTACTTC,CASSLGVVETQYF
TRBV5-1,TRBJ2-1,many,-,TGCGCCAGCAGCTTGGCCAAGGGTTATGAGCAGTTCTTC,CASSLAKGYEQFF
TRBV29-1,TRBJ1-1,many,-,TGCAGCGCTATAGACTCGAACACTGAAGCTTTCTTT,CSAIDSNTEAFF
TRBV18,TRBJ2-3,many,-,TGTGCCAGCTCACCCAATGGCAGGGTGCAAGCTAGCACAGATACGCAGTATTTT,CASSPNGRVQASTDTQYF
TRBV11-3,TRBJ2-1,-,-,TGTGCCAGCAGCTTAGAACACCCCTACAATGAGCAGTTCTTC,CASSLEHPYNEQFF
TRBV6-1,TRBJ2-3,-,-,TGTGCCAGCGAGGACTTACACACAGATACGCAGTATTTT,CASEDLHTDTQYF
TRBV5-4,TRBJ2-7,few,-,TGTGCCAGCAGCTTGGGGAGGACGTATACCTACGAGCAGTACTTC,CASSLGRTYTYEQYF
TRBV15,TRBJ2-5,few,TRBD1,TGTGCCACCAGCGAAGGGACAGGGGGGGAGACCCAGTACTTC,CATSEGTGGETQYF
TRBV6-5,TRBJ2-7,few,TRBD2,TGTGCCAGCAGTTACTCGACTAGCGGGAGGGCCGGGCAGTACTTC,CASSYSTSGRAGQYF
TRBV5-4,TRBJ2-1,many,TRBD1,TGTGCCAGCAGCACACAAGGGACAGGGAATGTCCATGAGCAGTTCTTC,CASSTQGTGNVHEQFF
TRBV6-5,TRBJ2-7,many,-,TGTGCCAGCAGCCGCCGTAAAGGACGCCTATCCTACGAGCAGTACTTC,CASSRRKGRLSYEQYF
TRBV28,TRBJ2-3,few,TRBD1,TGTGCCAGCAGCCCCCCCGGACAGGGGGGGACAGATACGCAGTATTTT,CASSPPGQGGTDTQYF
TRBV18,TRBJ2-7,few,-,TGTGCCAGCTCACCGGGCTTGGCCGAGCAGTACTTC,CASSPGLAEQYF
TRBV13,TRBJ2-7,many,-,TGTGCCAGCAGTTATAATCGGTACGAGCAGTACTTC,CASSYNRYEQYF
TRBV28,TRBJ2-7,-,TRBD2,TGTGCCAGCTCGGGAAGGGAGGGCAACGGCTACGAGCAGTACTTC,CASSGREGNGYEQYF
TRBV20-1,TRBJ1-1,few,-,TGCAGTGCCGCCCCCGGAGACTGGGCTGAAGCTTTCTTT,CSAAPGDWAEAFF
TRBV14,TRBJ2-2,few,TRBD2,TGTGCCAGCAGCCAAGAATTCGGGAGGGCCACCGGGGAGCTGTTTTTT,CASSQEFGRATGELFF
TRBV6-5,TRBJ2-3,few,-,TGTGCCAGCAGGGGGGAAAGGGCGACAGATACGCAGTATTTT,CASRGERATDTQYF
TRBV7-2,TRBJ2-7,-,-,TGTGCCAGCAGCTTAGACCTCGTAGGGTCCTACGAGCAGTACTTC,CASSLDLVGSYEQYF
TRBV11-2,TRBJ1-1,once,-,TGTGCCAGCAGCTTATCGGGGAAACCTGAAGCTTTCTTT,CASSLSGKPEAFF
TRBV12-3/TRBV12-4,TRBJ2-1,few,-,TGTGCCAGCAGTTTAGATCGGGGGCGAGAGCAGTTCTTC,CASSLDRGREQFF
TRBV11-2,TRBJ2-3,many,-,TGTGCCAGCAGTTTTATAGCCACCAGGGGAGATACGCAGTATTTT,CASSFIATRGDTQYF
TRBV7-2,TRBJ2-1,many,-,TGTGCCAGCAGTTTGGGTCCCGAGCAGTTCTTC,CASSLGPEQFF
TRBV28,TRBJ2-7,-,-,TGTGCCAGCAGTTCGCGGCCTCTCTACGAGCAGTACTTC,CASSSRPLYEQYF
TRBV12-3/TRBV12-4,TRBJ2-4,many,TRBD2,TGTGCCAGCACCATAGCGGGTACCAAAAACATTCAGTACTTC,CASTIAGTKNIQYF
TRBV6-1,TRBJ1-1,-,-,TGTGCCAGCAGAGAAGACGGGAGAGAATACATGAACACTGAAGCTTTCTTT,CASREDGREYMNTEAFF
TRBV2,TRBJ1-5,many,TRBD1,TGTGCCAGCAGTGGACAGGGAAATCAGCCCCAGCATTTT,CASSGQGNQPQHF
TRBV11-2,TRBJ2-3,few,TRBD2,TGTGCCAGCAGCGGCCAGCGGGGGCCCACAGATACGCAGTATTTT,CASSGQRGPTDTQYF
TRBV5-1,TRBJ2-1,many,-,TGCGCCAGCAGCTTGACTGACAATGAGCAGTTCTTC,CASSLTDNEQFF
TRBV7-8,TRBJ1-1,-,-,TGTGCCAGCAGCGTAGACAGGATATCGAACACTGAAGCTTTCTTT,CASSVDRISNTEAFF
TRBV7-9,TRBJ1-2,few,-,TGTGCCAGCAGCCCAGATGCCTCCTATGGCTACACCTTC,CASSPDASYGYTF
TRBV6-5,TRBJ1-2,few,TRBD1,TGTGCCAGCAGTTACTCAGGGCAGGGGGTGTATGGCTACACCTTC,CASSYSGQGVYGYTF
TRBV6-5,TRBJ1-2,few,TRBD1,TGTGCCAGCAGACCGACGGCGGGACAGGGGGGATACGGCTACACCTTC,CASRPTAGQGGYGYTF
TRBV29-1,TRBJ2-5,-,-,TGCAGCCTCCCCCGACAGGCTCCTCAAGAGACCCAGTACTTC,CSLPRQAPQETQYF
TRBV6-5,TRBJ2-3,few,-,TGTGCCAGCAGTTCCATTAAAGGTGCGCAGTATTTT,CASSSIKGAQYF
TRBV29-1,TRBJ1-4,few,-,TGCAGCGTTCGCGAAGGGCGAGAAAAACTGTTTTTT,CSVREGREKLFF
TRBV20-1,TRBJ1-1,-,TRBD1,TGCAGTGCTAGAACATCGCAGGGGGCATGGAGCACTGAAGCTTTCTTT,CSARTSQGAWSTEAFF
TRBV27,TRBJ1-6,-,-,TGTGCCAGCAGTTTAACAATCTTAAGGAATTCACCCCTCCACTTT,CASSLTILRNSPLHF
TRBV28,TRBJ2-4,few,-,TGTGCCAGTTCCCTTGGGGGGCCCGGAAACATTCAGTACTTC,CASSLGGPGNIQYF
TRBV13,TRBJ1-3,few,-,TGTGCCAGCAGCTTCAGGCGGGAACCTGGAAACACCATATATTTT,CASSFRREPGNTIYF
TRBV10-3,TRBJ2-3,-,-,TGTGCCATCCGCCCTCCAGGGACAGATACGCAGTATTTT,CAIRPPGTDTQYF
TRBV6-6,TRBJ2-5,-,TRBD1,TGTGCCAGCAGTGAAACCGGGACAGGGGATGAGACCCAGTACTTC,CASSETGTGDETQYF
TRBV10-2,TRBJ2-7,many,TRBD2,TGCGCCAGCAAAAAGGGGACTAACTACGAGCAGTACTTC,CASKKGTNYEQYF
TRBV5-1,TRBJ2-7,-,-,TGCGCCAGCAGCTTGGCTAGCAGCTACGAGCAGTACTTC,CASSLASSYEQYF
TRBV29-1,TRBJ2-7,-,TRBD1,TGCAGCGTTGAAAATGACAGGGGAGGCTACGAGCAGTACTTC,CSVENDRGGYEQYF
TRBV14,TRBJ2-1,-,-,TGTGCCAGCAGCCAAGAAGAAAAGCGGTCAAGCTTCTACAATGAGCAGTTCTTC,CASSQEEKRSSFYNEQFF
TRBV29-1,TRBJ2-3,few,-,TGCAGCGTTGGGCCCAGGAACACAGATACGCAGTATTTT,CSVGPRNTDTQYF
TRBV2,TRBJ2-7,few,-,TGTGCCAGCAGTCCCAGACAGGTCTCCTACGAGCAGTACTTC,CASSPRQVSYEQYF